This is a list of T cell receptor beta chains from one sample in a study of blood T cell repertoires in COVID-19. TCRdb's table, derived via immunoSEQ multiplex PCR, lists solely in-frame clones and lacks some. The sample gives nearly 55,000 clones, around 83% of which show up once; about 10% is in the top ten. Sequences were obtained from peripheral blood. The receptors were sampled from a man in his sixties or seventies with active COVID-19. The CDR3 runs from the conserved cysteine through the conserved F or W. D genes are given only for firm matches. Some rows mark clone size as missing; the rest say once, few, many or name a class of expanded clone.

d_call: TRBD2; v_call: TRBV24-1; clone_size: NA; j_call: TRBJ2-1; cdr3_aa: CATSDPLAGGINEQFF; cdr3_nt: TGTGCCACCAGTGATCCACTAGCGGGGGGGATCAATGAGCAGTTCTTC
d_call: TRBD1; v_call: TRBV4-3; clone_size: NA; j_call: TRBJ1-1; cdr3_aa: CASSRTTGGTEAFF; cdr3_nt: TGCGCCAGCAGCCGCACTACAGGGGGAACTGAAGCTTTCTTT
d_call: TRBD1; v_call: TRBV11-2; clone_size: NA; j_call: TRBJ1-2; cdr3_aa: CASRTPDRGPSNYGYTF; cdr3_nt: TGTGCCAGCAGGACCCCGGACAGGGGGCCCTCTAACTATGGCTACACCTTC
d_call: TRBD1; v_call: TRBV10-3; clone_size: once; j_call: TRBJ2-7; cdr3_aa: CAISESPDRGLSYEQYF; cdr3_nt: TGTGCCATCAGTGAGAGCCCCGACAGGGGGCTCTCCTACGAGCAGTACTTC
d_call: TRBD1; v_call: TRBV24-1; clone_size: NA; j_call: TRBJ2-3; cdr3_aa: CATSDPGGDRDGADTQYF; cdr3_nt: TGTGCCACCAGTGATCCAGGGGGGGACAGGGATGGTGCAGATACGCAGTATTTT
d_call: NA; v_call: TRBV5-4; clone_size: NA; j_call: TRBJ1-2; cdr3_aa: CASSSGTQNYGYTF; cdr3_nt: TGTGCCAGCAGCTCCGGGACACAAAACTATGGCTACACCTTC
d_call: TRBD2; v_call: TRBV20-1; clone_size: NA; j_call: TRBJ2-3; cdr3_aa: CSASTSGSSTQYF; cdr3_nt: TGCAGTGCTAGTACTAGCGGTTCAAGTACGCAGTATTTT
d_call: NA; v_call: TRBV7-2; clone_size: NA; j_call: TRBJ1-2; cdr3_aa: CASSRPGIYGYTF; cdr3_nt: TGTGCCAGCAGCCGCCCAGGTATCTATGGCTACACCTTC
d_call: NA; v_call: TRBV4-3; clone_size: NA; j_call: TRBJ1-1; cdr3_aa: CASSQEYPGYTEAFF; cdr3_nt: TGCGCCAGCAGCCAAGAGTACCCAGGGTACACTGAAGCTTTCTTT
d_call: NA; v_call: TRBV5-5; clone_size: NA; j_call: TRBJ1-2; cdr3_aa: CASSQDYGTPGVGYTF; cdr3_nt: TGTGCCAGCAGCCAAGATTACGGGACACCCGGAGTTGGCTACACCTTC
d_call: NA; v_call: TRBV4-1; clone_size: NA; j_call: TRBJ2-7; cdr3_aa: CASSQVMGAGEQYF; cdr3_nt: TGCGCCAGCAGCCAGGTCATGGGGGCGGGCGAGCAGTACTTC
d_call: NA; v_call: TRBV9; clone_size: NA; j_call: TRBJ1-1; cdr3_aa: CASSLLGGGAMDTEAFF; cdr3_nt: TGTGCCAGCAGCCTCCTAGGGGGGGGCGCGATGGACACTGAAGCTTTCTTT
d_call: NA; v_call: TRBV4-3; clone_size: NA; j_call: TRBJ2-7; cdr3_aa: CASSQERLTIYEQYF; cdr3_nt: TGCGCCAGCAGCCAAGAACGACTAACTATCTACGAGCAGTACTTC
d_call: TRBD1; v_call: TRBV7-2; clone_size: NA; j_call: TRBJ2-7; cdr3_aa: CASSLGTGGAKGEQYF; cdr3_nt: TGTGCCAGCAGCTTAGGGACAGGGGGCGCGAAAGGTGAGCAGTACTTC
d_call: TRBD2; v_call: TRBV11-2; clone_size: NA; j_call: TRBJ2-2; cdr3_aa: CASSLGLAGFSPNTGELFF; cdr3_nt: TGTGCCAGCAGCTTAGGACTAGCGGGGTTTTCCCCGAACACCGGGGAGCTGTTTTTT
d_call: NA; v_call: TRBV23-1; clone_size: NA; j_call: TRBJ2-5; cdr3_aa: CASSQSQGPKTQYF; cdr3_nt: TGCGCCAGCAGTCAATCCCAGGGCCCAAAGACCCAGTACTTC
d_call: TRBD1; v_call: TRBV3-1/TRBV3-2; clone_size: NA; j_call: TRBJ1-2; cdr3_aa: CASFSGTGGHGYTF; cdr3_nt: TGTGCCAGCTTTTCCGGGACAGGGGGCCATGGCTACACCTTC
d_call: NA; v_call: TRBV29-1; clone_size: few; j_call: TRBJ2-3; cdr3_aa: CSVVLGGPGDTQYF; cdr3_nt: TGCAGCGTTGTATTGGGGGGACCAGGGGATACGCAGTATTTT
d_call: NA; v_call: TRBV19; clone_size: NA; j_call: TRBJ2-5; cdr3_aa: CASSINLVGQETQYF; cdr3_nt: TGTGCCAGTAGTATAAACCTAGTCGGGCAAGAGACCCAGTACTTC
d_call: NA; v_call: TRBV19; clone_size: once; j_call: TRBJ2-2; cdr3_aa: CASSAPDFPIGELFF; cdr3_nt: TGTGCCAGTAGTGCCCCGGACTTCCCGATCGGGGAGCTGTTTTTT
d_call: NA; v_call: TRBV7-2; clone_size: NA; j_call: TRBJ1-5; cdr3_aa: CASSLVRGNQPQHF; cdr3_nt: TGTGCCAGCAGCTTAGTACGAGGCAATCAGCCCCAGCATTTT
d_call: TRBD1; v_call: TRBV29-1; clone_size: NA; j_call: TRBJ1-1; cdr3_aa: CSVWGQLNTEAFF; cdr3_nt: TGCAGCGTTTGGGGACAGCTGAACACTGAAGCTTTCTTT
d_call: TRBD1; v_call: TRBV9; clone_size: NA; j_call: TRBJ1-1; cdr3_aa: CASSSPGQPTEAFF; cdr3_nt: TGTGCCAGCAGCTCTCCGGGACAGCCCACTGAAGCTTTCTTT
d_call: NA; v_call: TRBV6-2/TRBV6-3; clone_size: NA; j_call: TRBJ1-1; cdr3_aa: CASSYSGDRQFQF; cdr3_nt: TGTGCCAGCAGTTACTCGGGTGATCGACAGTTCCAATTT
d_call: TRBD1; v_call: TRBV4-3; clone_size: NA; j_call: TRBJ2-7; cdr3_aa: CASSQDGQDEQYF; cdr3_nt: TGCGCCAGCAGCCAAGATGGACAGGACGAGCAGTACTTC
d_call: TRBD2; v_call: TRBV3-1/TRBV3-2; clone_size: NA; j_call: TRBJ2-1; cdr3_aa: CASSHGGGPLDYNEQFF; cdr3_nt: TGTGCCAGCAGCCATGGCGGGGGGCCGCTCGACTACAATGAGCAGTTCTTC
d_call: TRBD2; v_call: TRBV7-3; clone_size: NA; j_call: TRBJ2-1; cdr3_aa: CASSLTRGSEQFF; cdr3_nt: TGTGCCAGCAGCTTAACGCGCGGGAGTGAGCAGTTCTTC
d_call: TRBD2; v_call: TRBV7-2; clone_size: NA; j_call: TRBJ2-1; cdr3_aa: CAGSLAGGAYEQFF; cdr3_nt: TGTGCCGGTTCACTAGCGGGGGGTGCGTATGAGCAGTTCTTC
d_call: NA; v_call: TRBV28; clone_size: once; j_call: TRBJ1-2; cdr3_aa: CASSFARTGLGGYTF; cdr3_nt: TGTGCCAGCAGTTTCGCCCGAACAGGGTTAGGTGGCTACACCTTC
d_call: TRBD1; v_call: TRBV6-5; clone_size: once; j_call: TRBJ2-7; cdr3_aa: CASRDRGISYEQYF; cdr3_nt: TGTGCCAGCAGGGACAGGGGTATCTCCTACGAGCAGTACTTC
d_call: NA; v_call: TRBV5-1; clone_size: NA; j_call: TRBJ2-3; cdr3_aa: CASSLGQGITDTQYF; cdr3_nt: TGCGCCAGCAGCTTGGGGCAGGGGATCACAGATACGCAGTATTTT
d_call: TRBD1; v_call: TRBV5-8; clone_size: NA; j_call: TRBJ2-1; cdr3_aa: CASSFGTGLAEEQFF; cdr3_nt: TGTGCCAGCAGCTTTGGGACAGGGCTGGCGGAAGAGCAGTTCTTC
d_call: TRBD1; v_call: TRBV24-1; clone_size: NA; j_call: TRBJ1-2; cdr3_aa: CATSDWGTGPYGYTF; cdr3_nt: TGTGCCACCAGTGATTGGGGGACAGGCCCCTATGGCTACACCTTC
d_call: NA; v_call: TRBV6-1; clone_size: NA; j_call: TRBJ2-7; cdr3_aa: CASSEAAPPEQYF; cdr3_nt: TGTGCCAGCAGTGAAGCAGCTCCCCCCGAGCAGTACTTC
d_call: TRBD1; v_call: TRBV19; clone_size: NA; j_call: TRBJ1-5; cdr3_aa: CASSIGTGNQPQHF; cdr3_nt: TGTGCCAGTAGTATTGGGACAGGCAATCAGCCCCAGCATTTT
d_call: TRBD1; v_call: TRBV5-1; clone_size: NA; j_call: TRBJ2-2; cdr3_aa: CASRKRTGDTGELFF; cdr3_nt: TGCGCCAGCAGAAAGAGGACAGGGGACACCGGGGAGCTGTTTTTT
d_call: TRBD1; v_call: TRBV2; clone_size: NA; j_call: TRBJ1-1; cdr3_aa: CASQGQGGTEAFF; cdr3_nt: TGTGCCAGCCAAGGACAGGGAGGCACTGAAGCTTTCTTT
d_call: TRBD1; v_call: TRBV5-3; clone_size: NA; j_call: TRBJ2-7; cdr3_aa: CANLLMGQKYEQYF; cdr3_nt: TGTGCCAATCTCTTGATGGGACAGAAATACGAGCAGTACTTC